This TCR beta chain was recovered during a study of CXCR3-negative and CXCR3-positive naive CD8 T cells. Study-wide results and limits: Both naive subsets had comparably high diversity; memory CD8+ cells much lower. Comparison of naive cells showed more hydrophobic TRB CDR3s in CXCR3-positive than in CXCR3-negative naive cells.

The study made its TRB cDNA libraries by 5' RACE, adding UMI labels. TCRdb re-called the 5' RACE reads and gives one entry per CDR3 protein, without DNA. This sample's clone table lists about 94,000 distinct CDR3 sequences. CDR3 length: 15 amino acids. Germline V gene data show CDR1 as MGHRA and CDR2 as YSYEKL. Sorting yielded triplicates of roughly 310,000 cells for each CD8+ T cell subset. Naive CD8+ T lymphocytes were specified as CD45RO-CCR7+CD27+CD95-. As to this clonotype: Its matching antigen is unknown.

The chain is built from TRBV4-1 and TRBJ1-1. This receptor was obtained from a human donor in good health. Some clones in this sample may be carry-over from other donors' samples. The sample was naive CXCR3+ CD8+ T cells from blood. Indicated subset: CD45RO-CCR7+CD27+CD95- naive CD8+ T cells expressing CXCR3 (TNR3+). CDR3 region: CASSQGEHLNTEAFF.